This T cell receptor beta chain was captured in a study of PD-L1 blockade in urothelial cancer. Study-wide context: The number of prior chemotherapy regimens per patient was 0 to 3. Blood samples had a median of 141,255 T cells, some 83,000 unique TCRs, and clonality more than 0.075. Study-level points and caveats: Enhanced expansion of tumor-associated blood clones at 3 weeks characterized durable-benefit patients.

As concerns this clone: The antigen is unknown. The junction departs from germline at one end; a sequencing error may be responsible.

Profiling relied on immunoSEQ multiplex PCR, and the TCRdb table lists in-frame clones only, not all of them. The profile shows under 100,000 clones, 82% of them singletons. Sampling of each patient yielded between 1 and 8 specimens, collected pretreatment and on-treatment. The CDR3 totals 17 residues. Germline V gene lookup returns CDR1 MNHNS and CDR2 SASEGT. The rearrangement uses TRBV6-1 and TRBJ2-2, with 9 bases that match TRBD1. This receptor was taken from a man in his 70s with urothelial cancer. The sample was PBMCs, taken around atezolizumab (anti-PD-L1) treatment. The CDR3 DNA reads TGTGCCAGCAGTGGGACCACAGGGGGCGCGAATACCGGGGAGCTGTTTTTT. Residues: CASSGTTGGANTGELFF.